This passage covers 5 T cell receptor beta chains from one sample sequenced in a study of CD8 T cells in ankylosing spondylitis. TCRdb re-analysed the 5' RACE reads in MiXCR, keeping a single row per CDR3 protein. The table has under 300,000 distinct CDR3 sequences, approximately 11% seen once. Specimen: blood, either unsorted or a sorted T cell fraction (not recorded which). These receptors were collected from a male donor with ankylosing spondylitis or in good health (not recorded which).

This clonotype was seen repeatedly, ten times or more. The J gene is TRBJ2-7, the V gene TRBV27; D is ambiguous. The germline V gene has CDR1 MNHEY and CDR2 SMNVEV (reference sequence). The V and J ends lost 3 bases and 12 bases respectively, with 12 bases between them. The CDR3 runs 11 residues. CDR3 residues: CASSFFETWYF. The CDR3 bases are TGTGCCAGCAGTTTTTTTGAGACATGGTACTTC.

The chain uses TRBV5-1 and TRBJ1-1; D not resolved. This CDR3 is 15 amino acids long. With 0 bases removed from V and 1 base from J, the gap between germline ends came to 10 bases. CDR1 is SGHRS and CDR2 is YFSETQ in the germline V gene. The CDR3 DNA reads TGCGCCAGCAGCTTGGCCGCGACATGGAACACTGAAGCTTTCTTT. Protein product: CASSLAATWNTEAFF. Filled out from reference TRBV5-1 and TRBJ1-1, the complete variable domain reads KAGVTQTPRYLIKTRGQQVTLSCSPISGHRSVSWYQQTPGQGLQFLFEYFSETQRNKGNFPGRFSGRQFSNSRSEMNVSTLELGDSALYLCASSLAATWNTEAFFGQGTRLTVV.

This CDR3 reads CASGDRRYGYTF. The CDR3 coding sequence is TGTGCCAGTGGAGACAGGCGCTATGGCTACACCTTC. The V gene is TRBV25-1, the J gene TRBJ1-2; D is perhaps TRBD1 (6 bases). The CDR3 is 12 residues long. V dropped 9 bases and J dropped 4 bases, with 12 bases sitting between them. Looked up from germline, CDR1 is MGHDK and CDR2 is SYGVNS.

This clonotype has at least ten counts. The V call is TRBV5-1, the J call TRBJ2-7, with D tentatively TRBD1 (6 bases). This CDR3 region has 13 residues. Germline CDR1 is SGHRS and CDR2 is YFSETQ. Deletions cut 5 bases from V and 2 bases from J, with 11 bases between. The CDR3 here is CASRPNRAYEQYF. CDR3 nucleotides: TGCGCCAGCAGGCCTAACAGGGCCTACGAGCAGTACTTC.

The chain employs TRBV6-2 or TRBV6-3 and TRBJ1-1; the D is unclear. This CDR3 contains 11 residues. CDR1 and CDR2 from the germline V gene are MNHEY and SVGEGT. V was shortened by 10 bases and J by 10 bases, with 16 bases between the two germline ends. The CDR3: CATTRNAAAFF. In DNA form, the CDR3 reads TGTGCCACAACCCGGAACGCTGCAGCTTTCTTT.